A single sample gave rise to the 19 T cell receptor beta chains below, sequenced in a study of CD8 T cells in ankylosing spondylitis. One entry per CDR3 protein, called by TCRdb with MiXCR from the 5' RACE reads. The sample has about 240,000 distinct CDR3 sequences, 8% to 9.5% seen once. Sequenced sample: blood, either unsorted or a sorted T cell fraction (not recorded which). All receptors come from a male donor with ankylosing spondylitis or in good health (not recorded which).

This clonotype was seen many times. The CDR3 DNA follows: TGTGCCAGCAGCCCTCGTTTAGGGAGGGCTGGGGCCAACGTCCTGACTTTC. Protein: CASSPRLGRAGANVLTF. The V and J genes are TRBV5-6 and TRBJ2-6; TRBD2 matches at 7 bases. The CDR3 sequence is 17 residues long. J lost 2 bases, V lost 4 bases, and 9 bases had no gene match. Per germline, CDR1 SGHDT and CDR2 YYEEEE.

This clonotype was found many times. V is TRBV21-1 and J is TRBJ1-3; TRBD1, the D gene given by the table, was not confirmed from the DNA. TRBV21-1 is a pseudogene locus. The length of the CDR3 is 13 residues. The DNA of the CDR3 is TGTGCCAGCGACAGGGCTGGAGGAAACACCATATATTTT. Its protein is CASDRAGGNTIYF.

A word on this clonotype: Possible read error: a much larger clone is one base away. DNA of the CDR3: TGCAGTACTGTCTGGGCGGGAGGGCCCGACGAGCAGTACTTC. It codes for CSTVWAGGPDEQYF. This chain connects TRBV20-1 to TRBJ2-7, with 9 positions matching TRBD2. With V trimmed by 8 bases and J by 5 bases, 13 bases remained unmatched. This CDR3 is built from 14 residues. Germline V gives CDR1 DFQATT, CDR2 SNEGSKA (reference sequence).

The sample holds many counts of this clonotype. The chain links TRBV7-9 to TRBJ1-3; D is uncertain. The germline V and J ends were trimmed by 5 bases and 0 bases, with 14 bases remaining between them. The CDR3 has 16 amino acids. The germline gives CDR1 SEHNR, CDR2 FQNEAQ (reference sequence). In DNA, the CDR3 is TGTGCCAGCAGCCCGCGATGGACGTTCTCTGGAAACACCATATATTTT. Amino acids: CASSPRWTFSGNTIYF.

This clonotype came up many times. The chain links TRBV4-3 to TRBJ2-1; 9 positions match TRBD2. The germline CDR1 and CDR2 sequences are LGHNA and YSLEER. V gave up 3 bases and J gave up 0 bases; unmatched junction bases: 12. The CDR3 spans 19 residues. DNA for the CDR3: TGCGCCAGCAGCCAGGAAGGGCTAGCGGGGACTGCCTCCTACAATGAGCAGTTCTTC. Protein: CASSQEGLAGTASYNEQFF.

This clonotype was observed a few times. The chain is built from TRBV7-2 and TRBJ2-1, with D possibly being TRBD1 or TRBD2 (6 bases each). This CDR3 is 16 amino acids long. Germline V lookup: CDR1 SGHTA, CDR2 FQGNSA. Trimming stripped 6 bases from V and 0 bases from J, with 15 bases between. Here the CDR3 DNA reads TGTGCCAGCAGTCCCGTGGGGGGCCGCTCCTACAATGAGCAGTTCTTC. Protein product: CASSPVGGRSYNEQFF.

This clonotype was seen once. A much bigger clone sits one base away, suggesting this may be a read error. The V gene is TRBV2, the J gene TRBJ2-3; D possibly corresponds to TRBD2 (6 bases). This CDR3 has 13 residues. Trimming took off 6 bases at V and 4 bases at J, with 11 bases between the two ends. The germline CDR1 and CDR2 sequences are SNHLY and FYNNEI. CDR3 in DNA: TGTGCCAGCAGGCGGGGTGTCGCAGATACGCAGTATTTT. Amino acid sequence: CASRRGVADTQYF. Using reference TRBV2 and TRBJ2-3 for the parts outside the CDR3, the full variable domain is EPEVTQTPSHQVTQMGQEVILRCVPISNHLYFYWYRQILGQKVEFLVSFYNNEISEKSEIFDDQFSVERPDGSNFTLKIRSTKLEDSAMYFCASRRGVADTQYFGPGTRLTVL.

Ten or more counts support this clonotype. The rearrangement links TRBV6-2 or TRBV6-3 to TRBJ2-3; the D gene is possibly TRBD2 (6 bases). CDR3 size: 12 residues. CDR1 and CDR2 from the germline V gene are MNHEY and SVGEGT. CDR3 bases: TGTGCTACAGCGGGTGGTTTGAATACGCAGTATTTT. Protein: CATAGGLNTQYF.

This clonotype was detected many times. V is TRBV6-1 and J is TRBJ2-7, with 7 bases matching TRBD1. This CDR3 region has 14 residues. The V gene's germline CDR1 is MNHNS and CDR2 SASEGT. Trimming took 6 bases from V and 2 from J; bases not matched to a gene: 7. The DNA for the CDR3 is TGTGCCAGCAGCCCTCCGGGACAGACCTACGAGCAGTACTTC. It codes for CASSPPGQTYEQYF.

This chain links TRBV20-1 with TRBJ1-1; no clear D gene. Germline V gene sequence: CDR1 DFQATT, CDR2 SNEGSKA (reference sequence). Trimming stripped 0 bases from V and 5 bases from J, with 13 bases between. The CDR3 has 14 amino acids. CDR3 protein: CSARDYPRGTEAFF. In nucleotides, the CDR3 is TGCAGTGCTAGAGATTACCCGAGAGGGACTGAAGCTTTCTTT.

This clonotype was observed at least ten times. The chain joins TRBV5-1 to TRBJ1-2, with 7 bases aligning to TRBD1. Germline loops: CDR1 SGHRS, CDR2 YFSETQ. This CDR3 contains 13 residues. Losses at the gene ends were 7 bases for V and 3 bases for J; bases not matched to a gene: 6. The CDR3 DNA reads TGCGCCAGCGCCCCCGGGACAGACTATGGCTACACCTTC. Protein sequence: CASAPGTDYGYTF. The complete variable domain, with remaining parts taken from reference TRBV5-1 and TRBJ1-2, reads KAGVTQTPRYLIKTRGQQVTLSCSPISGHRSVSWYQQTPGQGLQFLFEYFSETQRNKGNFPGRFSGRQFSNSRSEMNVSTLELGDSALYLCASAPGTDYGYTFGSGTRLTVV.

Note on this clonotype: This clone may be a read error of a much larger clone one base away. The conserved phenylalanine or tryptophan normally closing the CDR3 is absent here, so this likely arose from a read error. This chain joins TRBV5-6 and TRBJ2-7; D uncertain. CDR1 and CDR2 (germline): SGHDT, YYEEEE. The ends were cut back, 2 bases at V and 7 bases at J, with 7 bases in the middle. The CDR3 sequence is 11 residues long. CDR3 nucleotide sequence: TGTGCCAGCAGCTTAGTGAGAGAGCAGTACCTC. This translates into CASSLVREQYL.

At least ten counts were recorded for this clonotype. The V call is TRBV5-6, the J call TRBJ1-1; TRBD1 matches at 7 bases. This CDR3 comprises 15 residues. Per germline, CDR1 SGHDT and CDR2 YYEEEE. With 3 bases clipped from V and 5 bases from J, the junction kept 10 bases outside the gene matches. The CDR3 protein is CASSSTRQGRTEAFF. Here the CDR3 DNA reads TGTGCCAGCAGCTCAACCCGACAGGGACGGACTGAAGCTTTCTTT.

This clonotype occurred a few times. A read error may explain this, as a much larger clone is one base away. V usage is TRBV20-1 and J usage is TRBJ2-7; tentatively, D is TRBD2 (5 bases). Matching the DNA end better, TRBJ2-1 makes the J call doubtful. The CDR3 sequence is 15 residues long. The germline V gene encodes CDR1 DFQATT and CDR2 SNEGSKA (reference sequence). In DNA form, the CDR3 reads TGCAGTGCTAGAGTAGGCACAGCTGGTGGAGGCGAGCAGTTCTTC. Translating it yields CSARVGTAGGGEQFF.

The chain carries TRBV7-9 and TRBJ2-2; 9 positions agree with TRBD2. CDR3 size: 17 residues. V shed 3 bases and J 4 bases; nucleotides not matched to a gene: 9. CDR1 SEHNR and CDR2 FQNEAQ come from the germline V gene (reference sequence). This CDR3 is CASSFWRGGRSTGELFF. The CDR3 DNA reads as TGTGCCAGCAGCTTCTGGCGGGGGGGCCGGAGCACCGGGGAGCTGTTTTTT.

This clonotype was recorded at least ten times. This chain uses TRBV6-5 with TRBJ2-7; no clear D. The CDR3 length is 13 residues. Trimming stripped 0 bases from V and 7 bases from J, with 10 bases between. From germline, CDR1 is MNHEY and CDR2 SVGAGI. CDR3 amino acids: CASSYSSQREQYF. Here the CDR3 DNA reads TGTGCCAGCAGTTACTCGAGTCAGAGAGAGCAGTACTTC.

This clonotype was recorded at least ten times. The chain recombines TRBV7-2 with TRBJ1-5; TRBD1 agrees at 10 bases. V was pared by 3 bases and J by 4 bases, with 6 bases of the junction left unmatched. This CDR3 has 16 amino acids. The germline V gene has CDR1 SGHTA and CDR2 FQGNSA. The CDR3 DNA reads as TGTGCCAGCAGCTTGGCCGGGACAGGGGTGAATCAGCCCCAGCATTTT. Protein product: CASSLAGTGVNQPQHF.

This clonotype was seen repeatedly, ten times or more. The chain carries TRBV7-6 and TRBJ1-1; 10 nucleotides match TRBD1. J was trimmed by 7 bases and V by 4 bases; bases with no gene match: 6. Germline assignment: CDR1 SGHVS and CDR2 FNYEAQ. The CDR3 is 14 residues long. The CDR3 sequence is CASSSTGTGVEAFF. The CDR3, as DNA: TGTGCCAGCAGCTCCACCGGGACAGGGGTTGAAGCTTTCTTT.

The chain combines TRBV7-9 with TRBJ2-1, with D unclear. V dropped 4 bases and J dropped 4 bases, with 14 bases sitting between them. CDR1 and CDR2 (germline): SEHNR, FQNEAQ (reference sequence). The CDR3 runs 15 residues. The CDR3 DNA reads TGTGCCAGCAGCTCCCGGACGGTTAGATACAATGAGCAGTTCTTC. This codes for CASSSRTVRYNEQFF.